These 5 T cell receptor beta chains were all obtained from the same sample, sequenced in a study of identical twins. TCRdb reanalysed the 5' RACE reads using MiXCR and keeps one entry per CDR3 protein. The top ten hold roughly 0.91% of the sample, which has about 520,000 distinct CDR3 sequences, less than 25% seen once. In addition, the sample was reused for a study of T cells expressing NK-cell markers.

Material for sequencing was CD4+ T cells sorted from blood. The source is a woman under 30 in good health.

The V gene is TRBV2, the J gene TRBJ2-7, with 10 bases that match TRBD1. Germline V gene sequence: CDR1 SNHLY, CDR2 FYNNEI. V gave up 7 bases and J gave up 2 bases; unmatched junction bases: 5. The CDR3 has 14 amino acids. The CDR3 DNA reads as TGTGCCAGCACCCGGGACAGGGGCGCCTACGAGCAGTACTTC. It specifies CASTRDRGAYEQYF.

This clonotype was counted between two and nine times. V and J are TRBV12-3 or TRBV12-4 and TRBJ2-7; D may be TRBD1 (6 bases). The V and J ends lost 5 bases and 0 bases respectively, with 14 bases between them. The CDR3 extends over 15 amino acids. The CDR3 DNA sequence: TGTGCCAGCAGTATACTCCGGGACACCTCCTACGAGCAGTACTTC. It translates to CASSILRDTSYEQYF.

This clonotype turned up a few times. V and J are TRBV9 and TRBJ2-7; TRBD2 might be the D (5 bases). V gave up 4 bases and J gave up 0 bases, with 11 bases separating them. The CDR3 runs 14 residues. CDR1 and CDR2 (germline): SGDLS, YYNGEE. The CDR3 coding sequence is TGTGCCAGCAGCCCCCGGGAAACCTCCTACGAGCAGTACTTC. Protein sequence: CASSPRETSYEQYF. Full variable domain (rest looked up from reference TRBV9 and TRBJ2-7): DSGVTQTPKHLITATGQRVTLRCSPRSGDLSVYWYQQSLDQGLQFLIQYYNGEERAKGNILERFSAQQFPDLHSELNLSSLELGDSALYFCASSPRETSYEQYFGPGTRLTVT.

This clonotype was seen at least ten times. A much more abundant neighbour one base away suggests this may be a read error. CDR3: CASSLVGSTEAFF. DNA for the CDR3: TGTGCCAGCAGCTTGGTAGGGAGCACTGAAGCTTTCTTT. The chain uses TRBV5-6 and TRBJ1-1; D not certain. V gave up 0 bases and J gave up 4 bases, with 7 bases separating them. This CDR3 is 13 amino acids long. Germline V CDR1 and CDR2: SGHDT, YYEEEE.

The chain has TRBV6-5 and TRBJ1-3; no clear D gene. V lost 2 bases and J 4 bases, leaving 15 bases between the germline ends. Germline CDR1 and CDR2: MNHEY and SVGAGI. The CDR3 extends over 16 amino acids. In nucleotides, the CDR3 is TGTGCCAGCAGTTACACCGTCAGCTCTTTGGGAAACACCATATATTTT. This translates into CASSYTVSSLGNTIYF.